This T cell receptor (beta chain) appears in the sequencing data of a study of blood T cell repertoires in COVID-19. Study-level information: Acute and convalescent COVID-19 samples came from the United States, Italy and Spain.

As processed by the authors: For nucleated cells, counts were estimated from reference gene primer amplification. Assay: immunoSEQ multiplex PCR; the TCRdb copy retains only in-frame clones and omits some. V and J calls and clone size come straight from that table; D and trimming were deduced from the DNA. Here the sample spans 150,000 to 200,000 clones, around 85% being singletons. The CDR3 is 14 residues long. V lost 4 bases, J lost 3 bases, and 10 bases lay in between. From germline, CDR1 is MNHEY and CDR2 SVGAGI. The receptor comes from a man aged 60 to 75 who had recovered from COVID-19. The sequencing sample was made of peripheral blood. The V call is TRBV6-5, the J call TRBJ1-3; D is undetermined. CDR3 sequence reads: CASSLGRDGNTIYF. In nucleotides, the CDR3 is TGTGCCAGCAGTTTGGGCAGAGATGGAAACACCATATATTTT.